The rows below give T cell receptor beta chains drawn from one sample of a study of T cell responses to AZD1222 COVID-19 vaccine. Produced via immunoSEQ multiplex PCR; TCRdb's table is partial and in-frame only. The sample shows some 200,000 clones, 90% to 95% of them seen only once. Sample: peripheral blood, taken on day 0 of MenACWY control vaccination. These receptors came from an adult in good health. Both conserved end residues are part of each CDR3. The order of the fields is J gene, V gene, clone size, D gene, CDR3 DNA, CDR3 protein. The D gene is left open where the match is weak. Expanded clones are given a class, and other clones once, few, many or no size at all.

>TRBJ2-7|TRBV5-1|few|NA
TGCGCCAGCAGCTTGGGGACTTCTCCCTACGAGCAGTACTTC
CASSLGTSPYEQYF
>TRBJ1-2|TRBV5-6|NA|NA
TGTGCCAGCAGCCCTGGACAGCTTATTAACTATGGCTACACCTTC
CASSPGQLINYGYTF
>TRBJ1-5|TRBV4-2|NA|NA
TGTGCCAGCAGCCAAAGGGGGGGGGCAGACCGCAATCAGCCCCAGCATTTT
CASSQRGGADRNQPQHF
>TRBJ2-5|TRBV30|NA|TRBD2
TGTGCCTGGAGAGGGGGACTAGCGGGGGGAGAGACCCAGTACTTC
CAWRGGLAGGETQYF
>TRBJ2-3|TRBV19|NA|TRBD1
TGTGCCAGTAGTTCCTCCGGGACAGGGGTCACAGATACGCAGTATTTT
CASSSSGTGVTDTQYF
>TRBJ2-3|TRBV28|NA|NA
TGTGCCAGCAGTCTACGGACCCTGTGGGATACGCAGTATTTT
CASSLRTLWDTQYF
>TRBJ1-2|TRBV3-1/TRBV3-2|NA|NA
TGTGCCAGCAGCCAGCCAGGCCTCTATGGCTACACCTTC
CASSQPGLYGYTF
>TRBJ1-1|TRBV18|NA|NA
TGTGCCAGCTCACGAAACCCCGGGCCCGAAGAAGCTTTCTTT
CASSRNPGPEEAFF
>TRBJ1-2|TRBV6-5|NA|TRBD1
TGTGCCAGCAGTCCCGGGACAGGGTGGAACTATGGCTACACCTTC
CASSPGTGWNYGYTF
>TRBJ2-5|TRBV4-1|NA|NA
TGCGCCAGCAGCCAAGGATTTGTGAAAGAGACCCAGTACTTC
CASSQGFVKETQYF
>TRBJ1-5|TRBV6-2/TRBV6-3|NA|NA
TGTGCCAGCAGTTACGGATCAGGGCGAAGCAATCAGCCCCAGCATTTT
CASSYGSGRSNQPQHF
>TRBJ2-2|TRBV19|few|NA
TGTGCCAGTAGTATTGTAGTCACCGGGGAGCTGTTTTTT
CASSIVVTGELFF
>TRBJ2-1|TRBV11-3|NA|NA
TGTGCCAGCAGCTTATCCAGGGGGGTTAAGGATGAGCAGTTCTTC
CASSLSRGVKDEQFF
>TRBJ1-2|TRBV19|NA|TRBD1
TGTGCCAGTAGTTCGACAGGGGGTTCGTCTGACTATGGCTACACCTTC
CASSSTGGSSDYGYTF
>TRBJ1-4|TRBV2|NA|TRBD1
TGTGCCAGCAGGGCTAGGACAGGGATTAATGAAAAACTGTTTTTT
CASRARTGINEKLFF
>TRBJ2-1|TRBV4-2|NA|NA
TGTGCCAGCAGCCAAGACCCCCAAACTAGATACAATGAGCAGTTCTTC
CASSQDPQTRYNEQFF
>TRBJ1-2|TRBV28|NA|TRBD1
TGTGCCAGCAGTTCCATACCCCGACAGGGACTACACTATGGCTACACCTTC
CASSSIPRQGLHYGYTF
>TRBJ2-7|TRBV7-2|NA|NA
TGTGCCAGCAGCCGCTTCTCCTACGAGCAGTACTTC
CASSRFSYEQYF
>TRBJ2-5|TRBV6-5|NA|NA
TGTGCCAGCAGTTACTCGAAGGCAGTGGGACAAGAGACCCAGTACTTC
CASSYSKAVGQETQYF
>TRBJ1-5|TRBV7-2|NA|TRBD1
TGTGCCAGCAGCCCCCGACAGGGGGCAGGGATTAATCAGCCCCAGCATTTT
CASSPRQGAGINQPQHF
>TRBJ2-1|TRBV7-2|once|NA
TGTGCCAGCAGCTTAGTAAGCTCCTACAATGAGCAGTTCTTC
CASSLVSSYNEQFF
>TRBJ2-1|TRBV3-1/TRBV3-2|NA|NA
TGTGCCAGCAGCCAAATGGGGTGGAACAATGAGCAGTTCTTC
CASSQMGWNNEQFF
>TRBJ2-1|TRBV4-3|NA|TRBD2
TGCGCCAGCAGCCAAGCGATAGCGGGGGGGCTCACGTTCTTC
CASSQAIAGGLTFF
>TRBJ1-6|TRBV7-2|NA|NA
TGTGCCAGCAGCTTATACAGAGATTCACCCCTCCACTTT
CASSLYRDSPLHF
>TRBJ1-2|TRBV7-8|NA|NA
TGTGCCAGCAGCTCCGGGAGAGTTAACTATGGCTACACCTTC
CASSSGRVNYGYTF
>TRBJ1-3|TRBV7-6|NA|NA
TGTGCCAGCAGCTTATGGGCTAGCTCTGGAAACACCATATATTTT
CASSLWASSGNTIYF
>TRBJ2-7|TRBV15|NA|NA
TGTGCCACCAGCAGAGATCTCTTGGGCAGGACCTCCTACGAGCAGTACTTC
CATSRDLLGRTSYEQYF
>TRBJ2-1|TRBV19|NA|TRBD2
TGTGCCAGTAAGGGCGGGGGGGCCGGAAGCTACAATGAGCAGTTCTTC
CASKGGGAGSYNEQFF
>TRBJ2-7|TRBV19|NA|NA
TGTGCCAGTTCAAATCAGGGAAGCTACGAGCAGTACTTC
CASSNQGSYEQYF
>TRBJ2-1|TRBV6-1|NA|NA
TGTGCCAGCAGTGACCCGGGACGGCTCCCACTGGGAAAGTTCTTC
CASSDPGRLPLGKFF
>TRBJ1-6|TRBV27|NA|NA
TGTGCCAGCAGTTTATGGAGCCGGGAGATTGGTTCACCCCTCCACTTT
CASSLWSREIGSPLHF
>TRBJ1-5|TRBV5-1|NA|TRBD1
TGCGCCAGCAGCTCGACAGGGAGGGACAATCAGCCCCAGCATTTT
CASSSTGRDNQPQHF
>TRBJ1-2|TRBV28|once|TRBD1
TGTGCCAGCAGACCTGCAGGGGGCGCTCTTGGCTACACCTTC
CASRPAGGALGYTF
>TRBJ1-1|TRBV20-1|NA|TRBD1
TGCAGTGCGACGAACAGGGGGCGAGCTTTCTTT
CSATNRGRAFF
>TRBJ2-3|TRBV6-5|NA|NA
TGTGCCAGCAGTTACCGAGGAGATACGCAGTATTTT
CASSYRGDTQYF
>TRBJ1-2|TRBV11-2|few|NA
TGTGCCAGCAGCTTAGATCCCCGAGGAACTTATGGCTACACCTTC
CASSLDPRGTYGYTF
>TRBJ2-1|TRBV5-1|NA|TRBD1
TGCGCCAGCAGCTTACCATCGACAGGGACCTACAATGAGCAGTTCTTC
CASSLPSTGTYNEQFF
>TRBJ2-5|TRBV6-5|NA|NA
TGTGCCAGCAGTTACTCGATGGAGACCCAGTACTTC
CASSYSMETQYF
>TRBJ1-6|TRBV11-2|NA|TRBD1
TGTGCCAGCAGCTCCCAGGGCAGGGGGAATTCACCCCTCCACTTT
CASSSQGRGNSPLHF
>TRBJ1-5|TRBV24-1|NA|TRBD1
TGTGCCACCTCAGGGGGCTCCAATCAGCCCCAGCATTTT
CATSGGSNQPQHF
>TRBJ1-3|TRBV11-2|NA|TRBD1
TGTGCCAGCAGCTCGGGACAGGGAAACACCATATATTTT
CASSSGQGNTIYF
>TRBJ1-1|TRBV18|many|NA
TGTGCCAGCTCACCGTTGTATGGGAACACTGAAGCTTTCTTT
CASSPLYGNTEAFF
>TRBJ2-7|TRBV4-3|NA|NA
TGCGCCAGCAGCCAAGATCGGGGCGAGCAGTACTTC
CASSQDRGEQYF
>TRBJ1-1|TRBV5-4|few|NA
TGTGCCAGCAGCTTGGCCGGGAACACTGAAGCTTTCTTT
CASSLAGNTEAFF
>TRBJ1-5|TRBV7-2|NA|NA
TGTGCCAGCAGCTTACAGGACCATAGCAATCAGCCCCAGCATTTT
CASSLQDHSNQPQHF
>TRBJ1-2|TRBV3-1/TRBV3-2|NA|NA
TGTGCCAGCAGCCAAGTGGGGTCTGGCTACACCTTC
CASSQVGSGYTF
>TRBJ1-6|TRBV7-9|NA|NA
TGTGCCAGCAGGCCTGGGGGTTCGGGCAATTCACCCCTCCACTTT
CASRPGGSGNSPLHF
>TRBJ2-1|TRBV3-1/TRBV3-2|once|TRBD2
TGTGCCAGCAGCCAAGACTGGGAGGGGTGGGGCTCCTACAATGAGCAGTTCTTC
CASSQDWEGWGSYNEQFF
>TRBJ2-5|TRBV18|NA|NA
TGTGCCAGCTCACCGGGGGGGCCCCCAGAGACCCAGTACTTC
CASSPGGPPETQYF
>TRBJ1-4|TRBV5-6|NA|NA
TGTGCCAGCAGCTTCGAGCAGGGATGGGAAAAACTGTTTTTT
CASSFEQGWEKLFF
>TRBJ2-2|TRBV5-1|NA|NA
TGCGCCAGCATCGGGCTCGGCAACACCGGGGAGCTGTTTTTT
CASIGLGNTGELFF
>TRBJ1-1|TRBV4-1|NA|NA
TGCGCCAGCAGCCTTGGCTCTACAGGACTCACTGAAGCTTTCTTT
CASSLGSTGLTEAFF
>TRBJ2-7|TRBV2|NA|NA
TGTGCCAGCAGTCCCTGGCAGGGGCGCAATGAACAGTACTTC
CASSPWQGRNEQYF
>TRBJ1-5|TRBV6-2/TRBV6-3|NA|NA
TGTGCCAGCAGCCCGGGGGGGGGCAATCAGCCCCAGCATTTT
CASSPGGGNQPQHF
>TRBJ2-5|TRBV7-9|NA|NA
TGTGCCAGCAGCTTAGGGAACCTCCAAGAGACCCAGTACTTC
CASSLGNLQETQYF
>TRBJ1-5|TRBV5-1|NA|TRBD1
TGCGCCAGCAGCTTGCGCGGGACAGGGGCGGAACCCCAGCATTTT
CASSLRGTGAEPQHF
>TRBJ1-1|TRBV3-1/TRBV3-2|NA|NA
TGTGCCAGCAGCCCCCTTTTTGGGACTGAAGCTTTCTTT
CASSPLFGTEAFF
>TRBJ1-1|TRBV27|NA|TRBD1
TGTGCCAGCAGTGAGGGACAGGGGCGAGCTGAAGCTTTCTTT
CASSEGQGRAEAFF
>TRBJ1-3|TRBV9|NA|NA
TGTGCCAGCAGCGCTACCCCATACGGAAACACCATATATTTT
CASSATPYGNTIYF